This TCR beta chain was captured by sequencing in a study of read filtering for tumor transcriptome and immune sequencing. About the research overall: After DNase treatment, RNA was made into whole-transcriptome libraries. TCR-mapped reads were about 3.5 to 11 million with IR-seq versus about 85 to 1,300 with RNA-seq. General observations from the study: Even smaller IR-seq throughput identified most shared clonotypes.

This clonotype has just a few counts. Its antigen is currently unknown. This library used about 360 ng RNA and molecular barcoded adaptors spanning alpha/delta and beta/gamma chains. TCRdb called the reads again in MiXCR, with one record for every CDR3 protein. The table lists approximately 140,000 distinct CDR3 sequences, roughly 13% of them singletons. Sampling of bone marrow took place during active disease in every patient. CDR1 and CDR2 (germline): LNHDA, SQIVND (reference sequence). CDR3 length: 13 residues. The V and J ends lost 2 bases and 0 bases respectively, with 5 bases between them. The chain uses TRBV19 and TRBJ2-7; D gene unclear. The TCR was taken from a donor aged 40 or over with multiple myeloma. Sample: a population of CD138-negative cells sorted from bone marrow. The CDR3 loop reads CASSIRHSYEQYF. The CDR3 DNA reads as TGTGCCAGTAGTATACGCCACTCCTACGAGCAGTACTTC.